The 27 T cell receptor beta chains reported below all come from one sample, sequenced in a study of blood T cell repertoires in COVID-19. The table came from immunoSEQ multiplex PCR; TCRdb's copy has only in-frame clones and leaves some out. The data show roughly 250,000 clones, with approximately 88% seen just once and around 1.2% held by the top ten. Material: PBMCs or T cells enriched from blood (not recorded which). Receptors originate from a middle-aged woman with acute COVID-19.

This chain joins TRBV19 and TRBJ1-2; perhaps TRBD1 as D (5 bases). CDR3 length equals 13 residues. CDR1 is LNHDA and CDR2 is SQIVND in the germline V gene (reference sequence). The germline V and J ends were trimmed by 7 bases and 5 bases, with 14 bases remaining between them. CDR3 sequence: CASKTGLPYGYTF. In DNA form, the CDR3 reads TGTGCCAGTAAAACAGGCCTCCCTTATGGCTACACCTTC.

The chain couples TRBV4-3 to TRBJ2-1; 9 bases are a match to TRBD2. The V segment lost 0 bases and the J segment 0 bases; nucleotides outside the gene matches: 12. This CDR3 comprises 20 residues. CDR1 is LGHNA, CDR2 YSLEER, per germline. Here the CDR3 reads CASSQDHLPRLADSYNEQFF. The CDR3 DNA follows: TGCGCCAGCAGCCAAGATCACCTACCACGACTAGCGGACTCCTACAATGAGCAGTTCTTC.

CDR3 in amino acids: CASKIQGYGNTIYF. The CDR3 nucleotides are TGTGCCAGCAAGATCCAGGGGTACGGAAACACCATATATTTT. The rearrangement uses TRBV27 and TRBJ1-3, with TRBD1 as a possible D gene (6 bases). This CDR3 comprises 14 residues. CDR1 and CDR2 from the germline V gene are MNHEY and SMNVEV (reference sequence). Trimming shortened V by 7 bases and J by 4 bases, and 14 bases separated the two germline ends.

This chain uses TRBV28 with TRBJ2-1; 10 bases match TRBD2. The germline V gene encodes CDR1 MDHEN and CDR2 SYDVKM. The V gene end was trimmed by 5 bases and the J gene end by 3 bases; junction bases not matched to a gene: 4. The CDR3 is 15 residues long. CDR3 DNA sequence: TGTGCCAGCAGTCTTTTAGCGGGAGGCTACAATGAGCAGTTCTTC. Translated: CASSLLAGGYNEQFF.

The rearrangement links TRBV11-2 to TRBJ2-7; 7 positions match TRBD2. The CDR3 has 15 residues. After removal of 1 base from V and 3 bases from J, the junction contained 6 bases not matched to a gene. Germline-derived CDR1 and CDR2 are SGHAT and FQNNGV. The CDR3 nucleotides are TGTGCCAGCAGCTTAGCGGGAGGTCTTGTCTACGAGCAGTACGTC. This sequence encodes CASSLAGGLVYEQYV.

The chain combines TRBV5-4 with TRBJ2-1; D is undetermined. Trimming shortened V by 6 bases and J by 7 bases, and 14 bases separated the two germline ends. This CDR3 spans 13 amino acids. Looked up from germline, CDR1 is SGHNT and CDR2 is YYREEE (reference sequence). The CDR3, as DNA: TGTGCCAGCAACAGACCCAATGGGAATGAGCAGTTCTTC. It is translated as CASNRPNGNEQFF.

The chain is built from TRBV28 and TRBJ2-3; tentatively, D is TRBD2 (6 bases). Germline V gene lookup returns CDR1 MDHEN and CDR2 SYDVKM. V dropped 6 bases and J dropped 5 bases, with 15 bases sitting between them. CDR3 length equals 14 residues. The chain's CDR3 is CASSLGTGRDTQYF. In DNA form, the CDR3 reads TGTGCCAGCAGCCTTGGGACTGGTCGAGATACGCAGTATTTT.

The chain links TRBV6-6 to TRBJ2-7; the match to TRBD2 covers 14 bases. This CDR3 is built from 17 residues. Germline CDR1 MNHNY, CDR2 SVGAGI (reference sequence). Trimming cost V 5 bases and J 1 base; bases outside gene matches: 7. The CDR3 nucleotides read TGTGCCAGCAGTCTTGGGACTAGCGGGAGTAGGTCCTACGAGCAGTACTTC. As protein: CASSLGTSGSRSYEQYF.

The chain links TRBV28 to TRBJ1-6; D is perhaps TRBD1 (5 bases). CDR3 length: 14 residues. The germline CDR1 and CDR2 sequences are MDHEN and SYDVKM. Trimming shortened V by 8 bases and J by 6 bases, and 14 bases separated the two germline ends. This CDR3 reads CASSGRGSNSPLHF. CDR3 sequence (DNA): TGTGCCAGCTCCGGTCGGGGGAGTAATTCACCCCTCCACTTT.

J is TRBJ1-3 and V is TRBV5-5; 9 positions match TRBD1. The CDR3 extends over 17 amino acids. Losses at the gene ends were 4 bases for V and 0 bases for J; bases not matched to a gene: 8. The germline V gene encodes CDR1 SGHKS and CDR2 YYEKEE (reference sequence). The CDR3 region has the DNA TGTGCCAGCAGCCGGGACAGGGTTGTGGTCTCTGGAAACACCATATATTTT. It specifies CASSRDRVVVSGNTIYF.

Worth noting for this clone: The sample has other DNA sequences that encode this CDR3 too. For the CDR3, the DNA is TGTGCCAGCACCTCGGGGCAGGGAGGCCAGCCCCAGCATTTT. Translating gives CASTSGQGGQPQHF. The rearrangement uses TRBV28 and TRBJ1-5, with D possibly matching TRBD1 (5 bases). The ends were cut back, 7 bases at V and 7 bases at J, with 17 bases in the middle. Looked up from germline, CDR1 is MDHEN and CDR2 is SYDVKM. The CDR3 loop spans 14 amino acids.

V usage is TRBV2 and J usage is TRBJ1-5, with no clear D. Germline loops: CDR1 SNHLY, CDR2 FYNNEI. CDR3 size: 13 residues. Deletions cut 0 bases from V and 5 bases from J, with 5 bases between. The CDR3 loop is CASSEALYQPQHF. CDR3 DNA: TGTGCCAGCAGTGAAGCCTTATATCAGCCCCAGCATTTT.

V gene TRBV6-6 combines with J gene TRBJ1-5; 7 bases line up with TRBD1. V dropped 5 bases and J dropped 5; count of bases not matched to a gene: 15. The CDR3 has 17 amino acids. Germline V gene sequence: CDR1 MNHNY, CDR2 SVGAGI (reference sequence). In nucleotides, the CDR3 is TGTGCCAGCAGTCCCTTTTATCTGGGACAGTATGATCAGCCCCAGCATTTT. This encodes CASSPFYLGQYDQPQHF.

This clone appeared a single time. The CDR3 here is CASSLRASNYGYTF. In DNA, the CDR3 is TGTGCCAGCAGCTTGAGGGCCTCTAACTATGGCTACACCTTC. The rearrangement joins TRBV16 to TRBJ1-2; D remains ambiguous. Between the trimmed V and J ends, which lost 5 bases and 0 bases, there was a span of 10 bases. Per the germline V gene, CDR1 is KGHSY and CDR2 is FQNENV. CDR3 length: 14 amino acids.

The CDR3 region has the DNA TGTGCCAGCAGCCTGTTGGACAGACCAAATGAAAAACTGTTTTTT. Its translation is CASSLLDRPNEKLFF. J is TRBJ1-4 and V is TRBV5-4; tentative D call: TRBD1 (6 bases). This CDR3 comprises 15 residues. Trimming pared 4 bases from V and 5 bases from J, leaving 15 bases between. Germline CDR1 and CDR2: SGHNT and YYREEE (reference sequence). Full variable domain (outside the CDR3, taken from reference TRBV5-4 and TRBJ1-4): ETGVTQSPTHLIKTRGQQVTLRCSSQSGHNTVSWYQQALGQGPQFIFQYYREEENGRGNFPPRFSGLQFPNYSSELNVNALELDDSALYLCASSLLDRPNEKLFFGSGTQLSVL.

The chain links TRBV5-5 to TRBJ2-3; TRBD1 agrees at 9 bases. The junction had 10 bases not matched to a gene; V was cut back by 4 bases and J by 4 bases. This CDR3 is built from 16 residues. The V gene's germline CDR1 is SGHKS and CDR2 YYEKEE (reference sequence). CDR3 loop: CASSGIPQGASDTQYF. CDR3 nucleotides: TGTGCCAGCAGCGGAATACCACAGGGGGCCTCAGATACGCAGTATTTT. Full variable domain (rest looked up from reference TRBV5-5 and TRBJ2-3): DAGVTQSPTHLIKTRGQQVTLRCSPISGHKSVSWYQQVLGQGPQFIFQYYEKEERGRGNFPDRFSARQFPNYSSELNVNALLLGDSALYLCASSGIPQGASDTQYFGPGTRLTVL.

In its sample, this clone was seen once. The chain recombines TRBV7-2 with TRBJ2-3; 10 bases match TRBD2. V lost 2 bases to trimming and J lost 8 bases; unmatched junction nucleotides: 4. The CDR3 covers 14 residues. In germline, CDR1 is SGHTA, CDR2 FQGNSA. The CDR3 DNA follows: TGTGCCAGCAGCTTACCAGCGGGGGGGGGTACGCAGTATTTT. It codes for CASSLPAGGGTQYF. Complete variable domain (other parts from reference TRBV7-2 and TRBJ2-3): GAGVSQSPSNKVTEKGKDVELRCDPISGHTALYWYRQSLGQGLEFLIYFQGNSAPDKSGLPSDRFSAERTGGSVSTLTIQRTQQEDSAVYLCASSLPAGGGTQYFGPGTRLTVL.

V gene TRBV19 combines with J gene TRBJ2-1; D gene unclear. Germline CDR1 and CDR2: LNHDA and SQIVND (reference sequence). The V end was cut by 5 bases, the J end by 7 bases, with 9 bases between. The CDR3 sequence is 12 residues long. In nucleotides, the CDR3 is TGTGCCAGTAGTCCCCGACAAAATGAGCAGTTCTTC. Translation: CASSPRQNEQFF.

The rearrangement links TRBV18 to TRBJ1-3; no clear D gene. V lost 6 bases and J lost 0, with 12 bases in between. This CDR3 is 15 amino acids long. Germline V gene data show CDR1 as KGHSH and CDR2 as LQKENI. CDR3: CASSPLTFSGNTIYF. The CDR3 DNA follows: TGTGCCAGCTCGCCCCTGACTTTCTCTGGAAACACCATATATTTT.

Written as DNA, the CDR3 is TGTGCCAGCAGACCCCCGGGACAGGGGAAAGCTTTCTTT. This sequence encodes CASRPPGQGKAFF. J is TRBJ1-1 and V is TRBV12-3 or TRBV12-4, with 10 bases lining up with TRBD1. Germline trimming cut 6 bases from V and 9 bases from J; bases unmatched to any gene: 7. The CDR3 is 13 residues long.

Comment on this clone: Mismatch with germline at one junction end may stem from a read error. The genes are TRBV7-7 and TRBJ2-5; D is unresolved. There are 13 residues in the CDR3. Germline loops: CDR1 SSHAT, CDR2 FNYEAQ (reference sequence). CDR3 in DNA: TGTGCTAGCAGCCCCGGGTCCCAAGAGACCCAGTACTTC. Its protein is CASSPGSQETQYF.

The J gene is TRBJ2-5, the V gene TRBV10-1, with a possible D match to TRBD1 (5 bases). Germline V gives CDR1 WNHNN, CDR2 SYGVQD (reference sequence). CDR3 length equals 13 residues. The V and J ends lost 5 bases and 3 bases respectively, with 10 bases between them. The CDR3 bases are TGCGCCAGCAGTCCGCAGACAGAAGAGACCCAGTACTTC. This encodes CASSPQTEETQYF.

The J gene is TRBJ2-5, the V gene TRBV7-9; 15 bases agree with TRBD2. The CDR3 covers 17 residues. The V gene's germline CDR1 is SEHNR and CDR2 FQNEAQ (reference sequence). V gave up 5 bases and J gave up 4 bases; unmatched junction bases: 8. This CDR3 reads CASSPGTSGRIRETQYF. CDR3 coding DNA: TGTGCCAGCAGCCCCGGGACTAGCGGGAGGATTAGAGAGACCCAGTACTTC. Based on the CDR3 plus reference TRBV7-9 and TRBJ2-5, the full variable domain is DTGVSQNPRHKITKRGQNVTFRCDPISEHNRLYWYRQTLGQGPEFLTYFQNEAQLEKSRLLSDRFSAERPKGSFSTLEIQRTEQGDSAMYLCASSPGTSGRIRETQYFGPGTRLLVL.

The CDR3, as DNA: TGTGCCAGTAGTATAATTCCCCCGGGACTAGCGGACACCGGGGAGCTGTTTTTT. Amino acid sequence: CASSIIPPGLADTGELFF. V usage is TRBV19 and J usage is TRBJ2-2, with 11 nucleotides matching TRBD2. Germline loops: CDR1 LNHDA, CDR2 SQIVND (reference sequence). V shed 2 bases and J 3 bases; nucleotides not matched to a gene: 8. The CDR3 runs 18 residues.

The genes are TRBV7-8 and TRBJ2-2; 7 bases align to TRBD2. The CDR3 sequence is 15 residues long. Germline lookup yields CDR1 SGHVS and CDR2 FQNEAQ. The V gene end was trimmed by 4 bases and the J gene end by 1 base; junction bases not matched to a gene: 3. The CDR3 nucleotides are TGTGCCAGCAGCTCTCCTAGCGGGAACACCGGGGAGCTGTTTTTT. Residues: CASSSPSGNTGELFF.

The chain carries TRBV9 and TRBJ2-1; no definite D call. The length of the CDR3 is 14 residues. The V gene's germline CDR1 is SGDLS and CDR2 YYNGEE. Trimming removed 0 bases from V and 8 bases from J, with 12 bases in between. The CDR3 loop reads CASSVAIGVHEQFF. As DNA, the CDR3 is TGTGCCAGCAGCGTAGCAATAGGAGTCCATGAGCAGTTCTTC.

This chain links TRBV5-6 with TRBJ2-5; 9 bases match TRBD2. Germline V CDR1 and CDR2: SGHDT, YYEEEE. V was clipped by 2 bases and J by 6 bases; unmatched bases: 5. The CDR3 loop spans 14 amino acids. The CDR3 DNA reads TGTGCCAGCAGCTTCGGGACTAGCATGCAGACCCAGTACTTC. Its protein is CASSFGTSMQTQYF.